The 23 T cell receptor beta chains below all came from one sample that was sequenced in a study of tissue T cells after allogeneic stem cell transplantation. Sequencing was performed with immunoSEQ multiplex PCR; in TCRdb, only in-frame clones are kept and a portion is missing. Here the sample spans about 15,000 clones, roughly three quarters being singletons. Material: spleen. The receptors shown here come from a female BALB/c mouse in good health. This line is of MHC haplotype H2-d.

About this clone: The germline and genes are mouse ones. The CDR3 is cut off 1 residue early in the read; its end comes from the germline J gene. V usage is TRBV29 and J usage is TRBJ2-1; maybe TRBD1 (5 bases). The germline V gene has CDR1 MSHET and CDR2 SYDVDS. This CDR3 contains 14 residues. The germline V and J ends were trimmed by 4 bases and 0 bases, with 7 bases remaining between them. Partial CDR3 DNA: TGTGCTAGCAGTTCCGGACATAACTATGCTGAGCAGTTC. Protein: CASSSGHNYAEQF. The CDR3, in full, reads CASSSGHNYAEQFF.

With regard to this clone: Gene names and germline match the mouse. The sample contains more than one DNA sequence encoding this CDR3. The covered CDR3 bases are TGTGCCAGCAGTGGCGGACTGGGGGGAAGTCAAAACACCTTGTAC. This gives the protein CASSGGLGGSQNTLY. The entire CDR3 protein reads CASSGGLGGSQNTLYF. The V and J genes are TRBV13-1 and TRBJ2-4; 11 bases map to TRBD2. The CDR3 end falls 1 residue outside the read, so it is completed with the germline J gene. Unmatched junction bases numbered 3, after V lost 3 bases and J lost 0 bases. The CDR3 runs to 16 residues. The germline CDR1 and CDR2 sequences are NSHNY and SYGAGN.

This clone was seen once. Mouse germline and gene names are used. The read stops 1 residue short of the end of the CDR3; the missing end is completed from the germline J gene. This chain connects TRBV13-1 to TRBJ1-1, with 7 bases matching TRBD1. Germline trimming cut 5 bases from V and 1 base from J; bases unmatched to any gene: 5. Germline V gene lookup returns CDR1 NSHNY and CDR2 SYGAGN. The CDR3 is made up of 14 amino acids. Partial CDR3 DNA: TGTGCCAGCAGGCCCGGGACAGCGAACACAGAAGTCTTC. This codes for CASRPGTANTEVF. The CDR3, in full, reads CASRPGTANTEVFF.

As for this clone: Each gene name is a mouse one. The read gets to within 1 residue of the CDR3 end, and the germline J gene fills in the rest. The chain links TRBV19 to TRBJ1-4; D is uncertain. Germline CDR1 and CDR2: FNHDT and SITEND (reference sequence). CDR3 length: 14 amino acids. Trimming took off 2 bases at V and 1 base at J, with 6 bases between the two ends. CDR3 sequence: CASSMEGSNERLFF. The part of the CDR3 DNA that was read is TGTGCCAGCAGTATGGAGGGTTCCAACGAAAGATTATTT.

Worth noting for this clone: Gene names and germline refer to mouse. Read sequence stops 1 residue before the CDR3 end, and the germline J gene provides the missing end. This chain connects TRBV13-2 to TRBJ2-2; 13 bases map to TRBD2. Looked up from germline, CDR1 is NNHNN and CDR2 is SYGAGS (reference sequence). The CDR3 length is 17 residues. J gave up 3 bases and V 4 bases, and 6 bases lay outside the gene matches. The CDR3: CASGLGLGGQDTGQLYF. CDR3 bases read: TGTGCCAGCGGTCTTGGACTGGGGGGGCAGGACACCGGGCAGCTCTAC.

With respect to this clone: Genes and germline come from the mouse. With the read ending 1 residue before the CDR3 end, the germline J gene is used to fill in that end. The chain employs TRBV3 and TRBJ1-4, with 9 nucleotides matching TRBD1. Germline V CDR1 and CDR2: SNHLY, FYNGKV (reference sequence). J gave up 3 bases and V 1 base, and 0 bases lay outside the gene matches. This CDR3 has 15 amino acids. CDR3 amino acids: CASSLGQGANERLFF. The DNA read from the CDR3 is TGTGCCAGCAGCTTAGGACAGGGGGCCAACGAAAGATTATTT.

As for this clone: Genes here carry mouse names. From the germline J gene comes the end of the CDR3, since the read stops 1 residue before it. V usage is TRBV13-2 and J usage is TRBJ2-5; D uncertain. Germline V CDR1 and CDR2: NNHNN, SYGAGS (reference sequence). This CDR3 comprises 11 residues. V shed 3 bases and J shed 7 bases, with 6 bases lying between them. Partial CDR3 DNA: TGTGCCAGCGGTGGCCATAACACCCAGTAC. Translation: CASGGHNTQY. The complete CDR3 protein is CASGGHNTQYF.

Worth noting for this clone: Genes and germline are mouse. The sequence runs out 1 residue before the end of the CDR3; the remainder is reconstructed from the germline J gene. The chain joins TRBV20 to TRBJ2-4; unclear D gene. With 3 bases removed from V and 0 bases from J, the gap between germline ends came to 7 bases. Germline loops: CDR1 GFQATS, CDR2 STVNSAI. The CDR3 length is 13 residues. The covered CDR3 bases are TGTGGTGCTAGTACAACTAGTCAAAACACCTTGTAC. It translates to CGASTTSQNTLY. The whole CDR3 protein is CGASTTSQNTLYF.

This clone was counted between two and nine times. Genes and germline are mouse. The CDR3 extends 1 residue past the end of the read, so its final part is completed from the germline J gene. The chain links TRBV1 to TRBJ1-5; no firm D call. The V gene's germline CDR1 is NSQYPW and CDR2 LRSPGD (reference sequence). This CDR3 comprises 14 residues. Trimming removed 0 bases at V and 3 bases at J, with 6 bases between. The sequenced CDR3 bases are TGCACCTGCAGTGCAGATCGGAGCAACCAGGCTCCGCTT. It encodes CTCSADRSNQAPL. The whole CDR3 region reads CTCSADRSNQAPLF.

Regarding this clone: Gene names follow the mouse nomenclature. Read coverage stops 1 residue before the CDR3 terminus; the germline J gene supplies the remainder. The V and J genes are TRBV20 and TRBJ2-5, with no clear D. The CDR3 loop spans 14 amino acids. Trimming left V 0 bases short and J 0 bases short, with 7 bases between. From germline, CDR1 is GFQATS and CDR2 STVNSAI. CDR3 region: CGARDRQNQDTQYF. Incomplete CDR3 DNA: TGTGGTGCTAGGGATCGGCAGAACCAAGACACCCAGTAC.

A note on this clone: The genes and germline here are from mouse. The read gets to within 1 residue of the CDR3 end, and the germline J gene fills in the rest. The V call is TRBV13-3, the J call TRBJ1-1; unclear D gene. Between the trimmed V and J ends, which lost 3 bases and 0 bases, there was a span of 9 bases. Per the germline V gene, CDR1 is NNHDY and CDR2 is SYVADS. The CDR3 is 14 amino acids. CDR3 residues: CASSVRFANTEVFF. CDR3 bases read: TGTGCCAGCAGTGTAAGGTTTGCAAACACAGAAGTCTTC.

As regards this clone: Gene names are the mouse ones. The read ends 1 residue before the CDR3 terminus; that terminus is restored from the germline J gene. The chain couples TRBV20 to TRBJ1-3, with D maybe TRBD1 (6 bases). V lost 0 bases and J lost 2, with 8 bases in between. The CDR3 extends over 14 amino acids. The germline CDR1 and CDR2 sequences are GFQATS and STVNSAI. The CDR3 is CGARDEGAGNTLYF. The DNA read from the CDR3 is TGTGGTGCTAGGGATGAGGGGGCTGGAAATACGCTCTAT.

Of note for this clone: Gene labels here are mouse ones. Read data end 1 residue before the CDR3 end; the end is taken from the germline J gene. This chain joins TRBV13-2 and TRBJ2-4, with D perhaps matching TRBD1 (6 bases). From germline, CDR1 is NNHNN and CDR2 SYGAGS (reference sequence). Deletions cut 3 bases from V and 2 bases from J, with 10 bases between. This CDR3 is built from 14 residues. CDR3 DNA (partial): TGTGCCAGCGGTGGCACAGGGAATCAAAACACCTTGTAC. This sequence encodes CASGGTGNQNTLY. The whole CDR3 sequence reads CASGGTGNQNTLYF.

This clone was detected once. Mouse germline and gene names are used. The CDR3 end is not reached by the read, which stops 1 residue before it; the germline J gene fills it in. The chain combines TRBV20 with TRBJ1-1; TRBD1 might be the D (5 bases). The CDR3 is made up of 13 amino acids. Germline CDR1 GFQATS, CDR2 STVNSAI. V was trimmed by 1 base and J by 2 bases, leaving 8 bases between them. The CDR3 DNA, read in part, is TGTGGTGCTAGGGCAGGGAGCAACACAGAAGTCTTC. This translates into CGARAGSNTEVF. The full CDR3 reads CGARAGSNTEVFF.

As regards this clone: Gene names denote mouse genes. The read ends 1 residue early relative to the CDR3; the germline J gene fills the gap. This chain joins TRBV3 and TRBJ2-7; 7 bases match TRBD2. The CDR3 spans 14 residues. The junction had 4 bases not matched to a gene; V was cut back by 1 base and J by 4 bases. Germline V gives CDR1 SNHLY, CDR2 FYNGKV (reference sequence). The CDR3 DNA, read in part, is TGTGCCAGCAGCTTAGACTGGGGCCCTTATGAACAGTAC. This codes for CASSLDWGPYEQY. In full, the CDR3 is CASSLDWGPYEQYF.

The table lists this clone with a count of one. Gene names are mouse gene names. Sequencing ends 1 residue short of the CDR3 end; the germline J gene provides the rest. This chain connects TRBV5 to TRBJ2-1, with 7 positions matching TRBD1. CDR3 length: 15 residues. CDR1 is LGHNA, CDR2 YNLKQL, per germline (reference sequence). V gave up 0 bases and J gave up 3 bases; unmatched junction bases: 2. The DNA read from the CDR3 is TGTGCCAGCAGCCAAGAAGGGACAGCCTATGCTGAGCAGTTC. It specifies CASSQEGTAYAEQF. From start to end, the CDR3 is CASSQEGTAYAEQFF.

To note about this clone: The genes and germline here are from mouse. The read finishes 1 residue shy of the CDR3 end, and the germline J gene is used to complete it. The chain combines TRBV29 with TRBJ1-1; D call uncertain. The V end lost 3 bases, the J end lost 0 bases, and 11 bases lay between the germline ends. This CDR3 has 15 amino acids. From germline, CDR1 is MSHET and CDR2 SYDVDS. The DNA read from the CDR3 is TGTGCTAGCAGTTTCCCCATCCGGCCAAACACAGAAGTCTTC. It encodes CASSFPIRPNTEVF. In full, the CDR3 reads CASSFPIRPNTEVFF.

This clone was recorded a few times. The listed genes are named as in mouse. The CDR3 end lies 1 residue beyond the end of the read and is filled in from the germline J gene. The chain carries TRBV2 and TRBJ1-5; tentative D call: TRBD1 (5 bases). Germline V lookup: CDR1 LGHNA, CDR2 YSYQKL. This CDR3 comprises 15 residues. Between the trimmed V and J ends, which lost 0 bases and 4 bases, there was a span of 10 bases. The part of the CDR3 DNA that was read is TGTGCCAGCAGCCAAGAACAGGACAAAAACCAGGCTCCGCTT. This gives the protein CASSQEQDKNQAPL. The whole CDR3 reads CASSQEQDKNQAPLF.

Concerning this clone: The gene names given are mouse names. The read falls 1 residue short of the CDR3 end, and the missing part is taken from the germline J gene. This chain joins TRBV13-1 and TRBJ1-1; D ambiguous. CDR3 size: 13 residues. Looked up from germline, CDR1 is NSHNY and CDR2 is SYGAGN. V was trimmed by 2 bases and J by 0 bases, leaving 5 bases between them. The CDR3 protein is CASSEGANTEVFF. The CDR3 bases that were read are TGTGCCAGCAGTGAGGGTGCAAACACAGAAGTCTTC.

There are a few counts of this clone. Germline and genes here are mouse. Read coverage stops 1 residue before the CDR3 terminus; the germline J gene supplies the remainder. The rearrangement uses TRBV2 and TRBJ2-7; the match to TRBD2 covers 9 bases. Germline loops: CDR1 LGHNA, CDR2 YSYQKL. The length of the CDR3 is 16 residues. V lost 0 bases, J lost 0 bases, and 3 bases stayed unmatched. The part of the CDR3 DNA that was read is TGTGCCAGCAGCCAAGACTGGGGGGGGAGCTCCTATGAACAGTAC. It codes for CASSQDWGGSSYEQY. The CDR3 as a whole reads CASSQDWGGSSYEQYF.

About this clone itself: Gene names and germline match the mouse. The sequenced fragment ends 1 residue before the CDR3 boundary, so the rest is inferred from the germline J gene. The gene calls are TRBV13-2 and TRBJ2-7, with a weak D call TRBD1 (7 bases). This CDR3 is built from 14 residues. The V gene lost 2 bases and the J gene lost 0 bases, with 9 bases spanning the gap. CDR1 is NNHNN, CDR2 SYGAGS, per germline (reference sequence). The CDR3 bases that were read are TGTGCCAGCGGTGAAGGGGGCCACTCCTATGAACAGTAC. It yields the protein CASGEGGHSYEQY. The entire CDR3 reads CASGEGGHSYEQYF.

This clone showed up just once. Gene names refer to mouse genes. The CDR3 end is not reached by the read, which stops 1 residue before it; the germline J gene fills it in. The rearrangement joins TRBV14 to TRBJ2-4; TRBD1 is a possible D gene (6 bases). Germline V gene lookup returns CDR1 SGHDT and CDR2 FRDEAV. The CDR3 spans 15 residues. Trimming shortened V by 3 bases and J by 0 bases, and 11 bases separated the two germline ends. The CDR3 DNA, read in part, is TGTGCCAGCAGTTCCACCGGGACAAGTCAAAACACCTTGTAC. Residues: CASSSTGTSQNTLY. The CDR3, in full, reads CASSSTGTSQNTLYF.

In regard to this clone: Germline and genes here are mouse. The CDR3 is cut off 1 residue early in the read; its end comes from the germline J gene. The rearrangement uses TRBV5 and TRBJ2-5, with 10 nucleotides matching TRBD1. V was clipped by 5 bases and J by 5 bases; unmatched bases: 10. Germline CDR1 is LGHNA and CDR2 is YNLKQL (reference sequence). The CDR3 extends over 16 amino acids. The CDR3 is CASSTGQGKEGDTQYF. CDR3 DNA (partial): TGTGCCAGCAGCACGGGACAGGGGAAGGAGGGAGACACCCAGTAC.